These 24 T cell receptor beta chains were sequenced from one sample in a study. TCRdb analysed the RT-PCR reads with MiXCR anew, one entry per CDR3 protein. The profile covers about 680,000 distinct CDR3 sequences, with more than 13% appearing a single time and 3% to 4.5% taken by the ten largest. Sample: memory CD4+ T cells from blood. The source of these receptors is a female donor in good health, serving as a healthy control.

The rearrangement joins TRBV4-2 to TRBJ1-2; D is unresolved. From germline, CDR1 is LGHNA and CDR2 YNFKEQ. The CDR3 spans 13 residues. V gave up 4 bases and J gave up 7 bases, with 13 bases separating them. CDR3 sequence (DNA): TGTGCCAGCAGCCTCATGAGCGCTCCTGGCTACACCTTC. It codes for CASSLMSAPGYTF.

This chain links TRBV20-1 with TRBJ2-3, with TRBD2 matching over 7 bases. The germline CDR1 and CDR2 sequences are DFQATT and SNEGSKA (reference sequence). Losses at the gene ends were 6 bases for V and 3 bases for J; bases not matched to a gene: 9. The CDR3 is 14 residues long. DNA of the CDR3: TGCAGTGCCACCGAAGCGGGACTGACAGATACGCAGTATTTT. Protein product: CSATEAGLTDTQYF.

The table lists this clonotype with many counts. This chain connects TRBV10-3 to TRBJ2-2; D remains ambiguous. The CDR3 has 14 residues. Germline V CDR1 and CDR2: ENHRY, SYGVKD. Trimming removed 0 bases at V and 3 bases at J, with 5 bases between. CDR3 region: CAISESPDTGELFF. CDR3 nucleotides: TGTGCCATCAGTGAGTCACCAGACACCGGGGAGCTGTTTTTT.

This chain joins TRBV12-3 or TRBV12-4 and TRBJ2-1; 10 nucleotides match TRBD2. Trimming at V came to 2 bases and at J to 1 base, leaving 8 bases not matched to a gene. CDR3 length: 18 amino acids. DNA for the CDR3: TGTGCCAGCAGTTTAAGCGCTAGCGGGAGTGGGTCCTACAATGAGCAGTTCTTC. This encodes CASSLSASGSGSYNEQFF.

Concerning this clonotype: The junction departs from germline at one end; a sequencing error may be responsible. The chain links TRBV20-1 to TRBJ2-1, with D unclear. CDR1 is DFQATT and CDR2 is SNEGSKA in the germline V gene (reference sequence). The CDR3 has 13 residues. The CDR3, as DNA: TGCAGTGCTAGAGAGGACCCCTACAATAAGCAGTTCTTC. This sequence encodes CSAREDPYNKQFF.

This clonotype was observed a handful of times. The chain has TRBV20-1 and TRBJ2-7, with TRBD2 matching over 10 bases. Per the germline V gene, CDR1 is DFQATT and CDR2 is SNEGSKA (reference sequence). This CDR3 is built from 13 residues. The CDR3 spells CSPEVAGGYEQYF. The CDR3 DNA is TGCTCACCCGAGGTAGCGGGAGGCTACGAGCAGTACTTC.

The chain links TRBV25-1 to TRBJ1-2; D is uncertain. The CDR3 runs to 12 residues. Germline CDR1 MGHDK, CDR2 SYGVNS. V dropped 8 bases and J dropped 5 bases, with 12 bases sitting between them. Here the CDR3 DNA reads TGTGCCAGCTCCCAAGCCACTTATGGCTACACCTTC. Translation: CASSQATYGYTF.

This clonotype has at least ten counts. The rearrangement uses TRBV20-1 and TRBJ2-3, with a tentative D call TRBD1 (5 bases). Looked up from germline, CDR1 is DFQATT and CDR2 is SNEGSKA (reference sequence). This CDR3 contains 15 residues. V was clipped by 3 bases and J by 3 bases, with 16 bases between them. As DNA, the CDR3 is TGCAGTGCTAGTCTGGCCAGGGCGAGTACAGATACGCAGTATTTT. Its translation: CSASLARASTDTQYF.

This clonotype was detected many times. The CDR3 DNA sequence: TGTGCCAGCAGCTCTCTTCCGGGACCGGAATACGAGCAGTACTTC. Translation: CASSSLPGPEYEQYF. The genes are TRBV5-6 and TRBJ2-7, with D perhaps given as TRBD1 or TRBD2 (5 bases each). The V end was cut by 3 bases, the J end by 4 bases, with 17 bases between. The CDR3 length is 15 residues. Germline CDR1 and CDR2: SGHDT and YYEEEE.

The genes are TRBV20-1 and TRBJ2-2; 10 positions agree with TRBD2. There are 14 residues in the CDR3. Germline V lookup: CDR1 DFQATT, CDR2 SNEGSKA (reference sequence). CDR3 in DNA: TGCGGACGTTCTAGCGGGAGTGGCACCGGGGAGCTGTTTTTT. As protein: CGRSSGSGTGELFF.

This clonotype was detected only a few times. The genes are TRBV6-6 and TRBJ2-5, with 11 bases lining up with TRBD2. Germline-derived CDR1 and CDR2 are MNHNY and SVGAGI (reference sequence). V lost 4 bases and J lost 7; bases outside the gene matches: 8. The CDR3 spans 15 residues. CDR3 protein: CASSSLAGGPGTQYF. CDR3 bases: TGTGCCAGCAGTTCTCTAGCGGGAGGCCCTGGGACCCAGTACTTC.

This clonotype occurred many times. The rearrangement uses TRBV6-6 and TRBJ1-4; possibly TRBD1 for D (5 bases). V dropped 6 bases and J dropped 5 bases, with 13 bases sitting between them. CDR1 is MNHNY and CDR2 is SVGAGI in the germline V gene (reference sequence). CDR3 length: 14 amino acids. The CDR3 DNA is TGTGCCAGCAGCCCCGGGACCGGGAATGAAAAACTGTTTTTT. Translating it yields CASSPGTGNEKLFF.

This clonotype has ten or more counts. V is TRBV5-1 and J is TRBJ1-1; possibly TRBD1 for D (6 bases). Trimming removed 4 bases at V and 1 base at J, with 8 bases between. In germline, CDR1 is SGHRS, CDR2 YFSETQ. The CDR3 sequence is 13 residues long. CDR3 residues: CASSPTGNTEAFF. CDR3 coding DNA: TGCGCCAGCAGCCCGACAGGGAACACTGAAGCTTTCTTT.

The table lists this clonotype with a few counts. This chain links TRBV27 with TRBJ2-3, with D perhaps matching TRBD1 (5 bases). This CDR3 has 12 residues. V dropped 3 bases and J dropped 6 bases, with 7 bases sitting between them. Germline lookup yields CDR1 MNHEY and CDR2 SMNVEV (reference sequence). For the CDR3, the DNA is TGTGCCAGCAGTTTCAACAGGGATACGCAGTATTTT. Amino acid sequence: CASSFNRDTQYF.

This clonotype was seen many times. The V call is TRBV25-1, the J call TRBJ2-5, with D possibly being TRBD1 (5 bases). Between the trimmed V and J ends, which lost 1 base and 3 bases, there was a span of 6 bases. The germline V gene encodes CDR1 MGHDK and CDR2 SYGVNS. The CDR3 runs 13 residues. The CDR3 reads CASSESGKETQYF. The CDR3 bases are TGTGCCAGCAGTGAATCAGGGAAAGAGACCCAGTACTTC.

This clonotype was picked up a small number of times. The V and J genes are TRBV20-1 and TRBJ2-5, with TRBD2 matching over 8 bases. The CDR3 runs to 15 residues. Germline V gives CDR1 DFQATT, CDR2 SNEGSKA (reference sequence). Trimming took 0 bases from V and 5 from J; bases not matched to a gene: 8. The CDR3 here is CSARDQRESLETQYF. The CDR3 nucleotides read TGCAGTGCTAGAGACCAGCGGGAGAGTCTTGAGACCCAGTACTTC.

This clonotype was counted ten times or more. The CDR3 DNA reads as TGTGCCAGCAGCCCTCGGACAGAACTTCGGAACTATGGCTACACCTTC. Its translation: CASSPRTELRNYGYTF. This sequence joins TRBV6-2 or TRBV6-3 and TRBJ1-2; D possibly corresponds to TRBD1 (6 bases). Germline values: CDR1 MNHEY, CDR2 SVGEGT. The CDR3 is made up of 16 amino acids. V dropped 6 bases and J dropped 2 bases, with 19 bases sitting between them.

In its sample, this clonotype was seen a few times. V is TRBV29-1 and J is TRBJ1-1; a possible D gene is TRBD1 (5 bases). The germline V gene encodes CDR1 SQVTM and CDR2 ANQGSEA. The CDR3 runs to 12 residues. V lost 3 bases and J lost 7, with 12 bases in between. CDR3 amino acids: CSVDRELLEAFF. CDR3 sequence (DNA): TGCAGCGTTGACAGGGAGCTGCTTGAAGCTTTCTTT.

The CDR3 region is CASSLNPLGMVLTTGELFF. The CDR3 DNA reads as TGCGCCAGCAGCTTAAACCCCTTGGGGATGGTCCTTACGACCGGGGAGCTGTTTTTT. The gene calls are TRBV5-1 and TRBJ2-2; D ambiguous. V lost 2 bases and J 5 bases, leaving 25 bases between the germline ends. The CDR3 contains 19 residues. Germline values: CDR1 SGHRS, CDR2 YFSETQ.

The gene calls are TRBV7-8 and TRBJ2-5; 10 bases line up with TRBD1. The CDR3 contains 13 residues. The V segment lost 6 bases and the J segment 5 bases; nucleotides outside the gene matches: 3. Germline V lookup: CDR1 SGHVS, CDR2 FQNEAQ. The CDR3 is CASRGQGMETQYF. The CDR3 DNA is TGTGCCAGCAGGGGACAGGGGATGGAGACCCAGTACTTC. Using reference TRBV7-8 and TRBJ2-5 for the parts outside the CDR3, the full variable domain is GAGVSQSPRYKVAKRGQDVALRCDPISGHVSLFWYQQALGQGPEFLTYFQNEAQLDKSGLPSDRFFAERPEGSVSTLKIQRTQQEDSAVYLCASRGQGMETQYFGPGTRLLVL.

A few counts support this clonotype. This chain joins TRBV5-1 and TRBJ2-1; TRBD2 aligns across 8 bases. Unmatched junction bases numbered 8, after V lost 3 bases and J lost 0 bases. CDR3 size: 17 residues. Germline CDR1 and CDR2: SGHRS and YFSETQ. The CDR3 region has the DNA TGCGCCAGCAGCTCTCTGACTAGCGTCAGCTCCTACAATGAGCAGTTCTTC. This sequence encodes CASSSLTSVSSYNEQFF.

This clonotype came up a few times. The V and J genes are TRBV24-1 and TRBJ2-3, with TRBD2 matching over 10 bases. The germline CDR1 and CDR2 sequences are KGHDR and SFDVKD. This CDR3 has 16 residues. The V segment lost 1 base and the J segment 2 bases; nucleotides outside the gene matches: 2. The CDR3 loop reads CATSDFGTSVTDTQYF. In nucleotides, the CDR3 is TGTGCCACCAGTGATTTTGGGACTAGCGTCACAGATACGCAGTATTTT.

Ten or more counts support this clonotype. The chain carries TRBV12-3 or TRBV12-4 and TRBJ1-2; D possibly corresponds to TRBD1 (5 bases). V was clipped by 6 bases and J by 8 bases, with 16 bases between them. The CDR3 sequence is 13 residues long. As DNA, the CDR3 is TGTGCCAGCAGCCTTGGGGGGACGGGAGGCTACACCTTC. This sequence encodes CASSLGGTGGYTF.

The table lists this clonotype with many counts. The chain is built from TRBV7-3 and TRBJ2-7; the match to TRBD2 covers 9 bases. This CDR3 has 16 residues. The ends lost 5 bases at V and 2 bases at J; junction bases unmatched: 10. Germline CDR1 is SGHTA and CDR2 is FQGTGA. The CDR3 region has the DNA TGTGCCAGCAGCCACCACGCCGCTAGCGGGACCTACGAGCAGTACTTC. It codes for CASSHHAASGTYEQYF.